Following are 29 T cell receptor beta chains from one sample sequenced in a study of blood T cell repertoires in COVID-19. Measured with immunoSEQ multiplex PCR; TCRdb has only the in-frame clones, and not every one. The sample has 120,000 to 150,000 clones; over 85% are singletons. The specimen sequenced was peripheral blood. The receptors come from a human donor in a cohort sampled during active COVID-19.

This chain links TRBV4-3 with TRBJ1-3; D gene unclear. The V end lost 0 bases, the J end lost 2 bases, and 14 bases lay between the germline ends. This CDR3 spans 17 amino acids. Germline V gene sequence: CDR1 LGHNA, CDR2 YSLEER. Here the CDR3 DNA reads TGCGCCAGCAGCCAAGATAGGGAGGGAGGCCCTGGAAACACCATATATTTT. As protein: CASSQDREGGPGNTIYF.

The chain combines TRBV7-3 with TRBJ2-5, with TRBD2 matching over 7 bases. With V trimmed by 3 bases and J by 5 bases, 9 bases remained unmatched. The CDR3 consists of 15 residues. Germline-derived CDR1 and CDR2 are SGHTA and FQGTGA. The CDR3 DNA is TGTGCCAGCAGCTTGCTCGGCGGGGGAAGGGAGACCCAGTACTTC. Translation: CASSLLGGGRETQYF.

The V call is TRBV5-1, the J call TRBJ1-1; TRBD1 is a possible D gene (5 bases). Between the trimmed V and J ends, which lost 0 bases and 4 bases, there was a span of 10 bases. Germline-derived CDR1 and CDR2 are SGHRS and YFSETQ. This CDR3 is 14 amino acids long. This CDR3 reads CASSLEGHSTEAFF. In nucleotides, the CDR3 is TGCGCCAGCAGCTTGGAGGGGCATAGCACTGAAGCTTTCTTT.

This clone appeared a single time. V gene TRBV18 combines with J gene TRBJ1-1, with TRBD1 matching 10 bases. The CDR3 contains 15 residues. Germline V gene lookup returns CDR1 KGHSH and CDR2 LQKENI. V was clipped by 2 bases and J by 1 base; unmatched bases: 1. The CDR3, as DNA: TGTGCCAGCTCACCAGGGACAGGGGAGAACACTGAAGCTTTCTTT. Protein: CASSPGTGENTEAFF.

The CDR3 sequence is CATSIYTEAFF. In nucleotides, the CDR3 is TGTGCCACCAGCATATACACTGAAGCTTTCTTT. The J gene is TRBJ1-1, the V gene TRBV15; D ambiguous. From germline, CDR1 is LNHNV and CDR2 YYDKDF (reference sequence). There are 11 residues in the CDR3. V shed 4 bases and J shed 3 bases, with 3 bases lying between them.

This clone appeared once. The V call is TRBV29-1, the J call TRBJ2-5; 11 bases fit TRBD1. The junction had 8 bases not matched to a gene; V was cut back by 7 bases and J by 4 bases. Per germline, CDR1 SQVTM and CDR2 ANQGSEA. This CDR3 contains 14 residues. CDR3: CSAAPGQGGETQYF. CDR3 in DNA: TGCAGCGCCGCGCCGGGACAGGGGGGAGAGACCCAGTACTTC.

The CDR3 DNA is TGTGCCAGCAGCTTAAACAGGGCTACCTACACAGATACGCAGTATTTT. Amino acid sequence: CASSLNRATYTDTQYF. This sequence joins TRBV7-3 and TRBJ2-3; weak D call: TRBD1 (6 bases). Germline V CDR1 and CDR2: SGHTA, FQGTGA. This CDR3 has 16 residues. V was shortened by 1 base and J by 2 bases, with 13 bases between the two germline ends.

The chain has TRBV5-8 and TRBJ1-2, with TRBD1 matching 7 bases. Germline V gives CDR1 SGHTS, CDR2 YDEGEE. This CDR3 is 14 amino acids long. V shed 4 bases and J 5 bases; nucleotides not matched to a gene: 8. The DNA for the CDR3 is TGTGCCAGCAGCCCTTACATGACAGGGTATGGCTACACCTTC. It is translated as CASSPYMTGYGYTF.

This chain joins TRBV5-1 and TRBJ2-2, with D unclear. Looked up from germline, CDR1 is SGHRS and CDR2 is YFSETQ. Trimming removed 1 base from V and 4 bases from J, with 5 bases in between. The CDR3 contains 13 residues. In DNA, the CDR3 is TGCGCCAGCAGCTTGTTCGGCACCGGGGAGCTGTTTTTT. It translates to CASSLFGTGELFF.

In this sample, this clone turned up once. This chain joins TRBV2 and TRBJ2-1; D possibly corresponds to TRBD1 (6 bases). This CDR3 is 15 amino acids long. Trimming pared 2 bases from V and 1 base from J, leaving 9 bases between. CDR1 is SNHLY, CDR2 FYNNEI, per germline. The CDR3 region has the DNA TGTGCCAGCAGTGAAACGAGGGGGTCCTACAATGAGCAGTTCTTC. Its translation is CASSETRGSYNEQFF.

The chain recombines TRBV6-5 with TRBJ1-6; TRBD1 is a possible D gene (5 bases). V was trimmed by 7 bases and J by 5 bases, leaving 12 bases between them. CDR1 and CDR2 from the germline V gene are MNHEY and SVGAGI. The CDR3 is 14 amino acids. CDR3 nucleotides: TGTGCCAGCAATAGGGGTTGGGATAATTCACCCCTCCACTTT. Its protein is CASNRGWDNSPLHF.

This chain connects TRBV27 to TRBJ2-1; the D gene is possibly TRBD1 (5 bases). Trimming shortened V by 7 bases and J by 0 bases, and 16 bases separated the two germline ends. Looked up from germline, CDR1 is MNHEY and CDR2 is SMNVEV (reference sequence). This CDR3 contains 16 residues. Written as DNA, the CDR3 is TGTGCCAGCAATAAAGGGGCAATGAGCTCCTACAATGAGCAGTTCTTC. Translated, it gives CASNKGAMSSYNEQFF.

The chain couples TRBV9 to TRBJ1-1; D possibly corresponds to TRBD1 (6 bases). The CDR3 covers 16 residues. Germline lookup yields CDR1 SGDLS and CDR2 YYNGEE. Trimming took 0 bases from V and 1 from J, leaving 13 bases between them. CDR3 sequence: CASSVGVRTENTEAFF. The CDR3 nucleotides are TGTGCCAGCAGCGTAGGAGTTCGGACAGAGAACACTGAAGCTTTCTTT.

The chain has TRBV4-3 and TRBJ2-3; TRBD2 matches 9 bases. V gave up 2 bases and J gave up 1 base; unmatched junction bases: 1. Germline V gene lookup returns CDR1 LGHNA and CDR2 YSLEER. CDR3 length: 15 residues. The CDR3 DNA reads as TGCGCCAGCAGCCAATCTAGCGGGGGCACAGATACGCAGTATTTT. It translates to CASSQSSGGTDTQYF.

This chain uses TRBV9 with TRBJ2-1, with D possibly TRBD2 on 5 matching bases. CDR1 is SGDLS and CDR2 is YYNGEE in the germline V gene. This CDR3 comprises 15 residues. The V end lost 1 base, the J end lost 11 bases, and 19 bases lay between the germline ends. The CDR3 reads CASSVTSHGNVQQFF. CDR3 DNA: TGTGCCAGCAGCGTAACAAGTCACGGGAATGTCCAGCAGTTCTTC.

This chain joins TRBV5-4 and TRBJ2-2, with 9 bases aligning to TRBD2. Trimming removed 0 bases from V and 3 bases from J; junction bases left unmatched: 6. The CDR3 is 17 amino acids. The germline gives CDR1 SGHNT, CDR2 YYREEE (reference sequence). CDR3 nucleotides: TGTGCCAGCAGCTTGGATCGCGGGGGGGCCTACACCGGGGAGCTGTTTTTT. Translating it yields CASSLDRGGAYTGELFF.

The CDR3 DNA is TGTGCCAGTAGTATAGGCCGCGGGGGACCCTCCGATGAGCAGTTCTTC. Residues: CASSIGRGGPSDEQFF. The chain recombines TRBV19 with TRBJ2-1; 7 nucleotides align to TRBD2. This CDR3 has 16 amino acids. Unmatched junction bases numbered 11, after V lost 1 base and J lost 8 bases. The V gene's germline CDR1 is LNHDA and CDR2 SQIVND (reference sequence).

V gene TRBV5-1 combines with J gene TRBJ2-3, with TRBD2 matching 10 bases. CDR3 size: 15 residues. V trimming: 4 bases; J trimming: 6 bases; junction bases outside the gene matches: 8. Per germline, CDR1 SGHRS and CDR2 YFSETQ. The CDR3 DNA is TGCGCCAGCAGCCGCACTAGCGGGGAAACTGATACGCAGTATTTT. Its protein product is CASSRTSGETDTQYF.

The chain uses TRBV19 and TRBJ1-1, with D perhaps TRBD1 (6 bases). The CDR3 is 16 amino acids. The germline gives CDR1 LNHDA, CDR2 SQIVND (reference sequence). V gave up 2 bases and J gave up 5 bases, with 18 bases separating them. CDR3 nucleotides: TGTGCCAGTAGTATAACCGGGCCAGGGGTCGGGACTGAAGCTTTCTTT. Its translation: CASSITGPGVGTEAFF.

The chain combines TRBV6-5 with TRBJ2-1, with TRBD1 identical over 9 bases. V gave up 5 bases and J gave up 5 bases; unmatched junction bases: 7. Germline V lookup: CDR1 MNHEY, CDR2 SVGAGI. CDR3 length: 15 residues. CDR3 DNA: TGTGCCAGCAGTAGGGGACAGGGAAGGAACAATGAGCAGTTCTTC. Protein product: CASSRGQGRNNEQFF.

The chain links TRBV15 to TRBJ2-2; perhaps TRBD2 as D (5 bases). V lost 3 bases, J lost 3 bases, and 8 bases lay in between. The CDR3 is 14 amino acids. Germline CDR1 LNHNV, CDR2 YYDKDF (reference sequence). For the CDR3, the DNA is TGTGCCACCAGCAGCCAGGAGGACACCGGGGAGCTGTTTTTT. It yields the protein CATSSQEDTGELFF. The full variable domain, completed using reference TRBV15 and TRBJ2-2, is DAMVIQNPRYQVTQFGKPVTLSCSQTLNHNVMYWYQQKSSQAPKLLFHYYDKDFNNEADTPDNFQSRRPNTSFCFLDIRSPGLGDTAMYLCATSSQEDTGELFFGEGSRLTVL.

This sequence joins TRBV10-3 and TRBJ1-1; 8 bases agree with TRBD1. CDR1 is ENHRY and CDR2 is SYGVKD in the germline V gene. The CDR3 totals 16 residues. The V gene end was trimmed by 0 bases and the J gene end by 3 bases; junction bases not matched to a gene: 6. CDR3 coding DNA: TGTGCCATCAGTGAGTCGGACAGGGAGGAGGACACTGAAGCTTTCTTT. This sequence encodes CAISESDREEDTEAFF.

The CDR3 DNA reads as TGTGCCAGCAGCGTAGATAGCGGGGGGGCCGAAACCGGGGAGCTGTTTTTT. Residues: CASSVDSGGAETGELFF. This chain joins TRBV9 and TRBJ2-2; 11 bases are shared with TRBD2. V shed 0 bases, J shed 5 bases, and the junction held 6 bases outside the gene matches. Germline lookup yields CDR1 SGDLS and CDR2 YYNGEE. This CDR3 comprises 17 residues.

The J gene is TRBJ1-3, the V gene TRBV7-2; a weak D match, TRBD1 (5 bases). Per the germline V gene, CDR1 is SGHTA and CDR2 is FQGNSA. This CDR3 region has 15 residues. The ends were cut back, 5 bases at V and 2 bases at J, with 13 bases in the middle. As DNA, the CDR3 is TGTGCCAGCAGCGCGGGGACGTTAGCTGGAAACACCATATATTTT. Its protein product is CASSAGTLAGNTIYF.

The chain combines TRBV4-1 with TRBJ2-7; TRBD1 matches at 10 bases. This CDR3 spans 16 amino acids. The V gene's germline CDR1 is MGHRA and CDR2 YSYEKL. Trimming took 0 bases from V and 5 from J; bases not matched to a gene: 7. CDR3 sequence: CASSQDGGTGVDEQYF. The CDR3, as DNA: TGCGCCAGCAGCCAAGATGGGGGGACAGGGGTGGACGAGCAGTACTTC.

V is TRBV4-1 and J is TRBJ2-5, with D perhaps matching TRBD2 (7 bases). The CDR3 length is 17 residues. V was trimmed by 2 bases and J by 4 bases, leaving 20 bases between them. CDR1 and CDR2 (germline): MGHRA, YSYEKL. The CDR3 sequence: CASSQIETGGRGETQYF. CDR3 coding DNA: TGCGCCAGCAGCCAAATTGAAACCGGGGGGCGAGGAGAGACCCAGTACTTC.

The J gene is TRBJ2-3, the V gene TRBV10-3; tentatively, D is TRBD1 (6 bases). The germline gives CDR1 ENHRY, CDR2 SYGVKD. V was clipped by 4 bases and J by 1 base, with 15 bases between them. The CDR3 contains 16 residues. In nucleotides, the CDR3 is TGTGCCATCAGTGGGATATCAGCAGGGGGCACAGATACGCAGTATTTT. This translates into CAISGISAGGTDTQYF.

This chain connects TRBV6-5 to TRBJ1-1, with D perhaps TRBD1 (5 bases). This CDR3 region has 15 residues. CDR1 and CDR2 from the germline V gene are MNHEY and SVGAGI. Trimming shortened V by 2 bases and J by 1 base, and 11 bases separated the two germline ends. The CDR3 bases are TGTGCCAGCAGTTACGTAACCCAGGGGAACACTGAAGCTTTCTTT. Its protein is CASSYVTQGNTEAFF.

The genes are TRBV2 and TRBJ2-3, with TRBD2 as a possible D gene (5 bases). The CDR3 has 14 residues. Trimming took 3 bases from V and 0 from J, leaving 7 bases between them. The germline V gene encodes CDR1 SNHLY and CDR2 FYNNEI. CDR3 sequence (DNA): TGTGCCAGCAGTGACAGGACTAGCACAGATACGCAGTATTTT. It yields the protein CASSDRTSTDTQYF.